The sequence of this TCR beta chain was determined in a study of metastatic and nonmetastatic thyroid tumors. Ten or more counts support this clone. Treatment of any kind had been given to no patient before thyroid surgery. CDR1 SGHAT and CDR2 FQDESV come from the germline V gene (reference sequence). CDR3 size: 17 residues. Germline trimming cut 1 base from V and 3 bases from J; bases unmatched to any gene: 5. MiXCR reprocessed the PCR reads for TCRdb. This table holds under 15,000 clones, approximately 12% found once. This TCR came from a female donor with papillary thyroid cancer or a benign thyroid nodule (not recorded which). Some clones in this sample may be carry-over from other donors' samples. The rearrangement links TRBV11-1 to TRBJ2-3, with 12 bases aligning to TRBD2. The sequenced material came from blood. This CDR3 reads CASSLGLAGARTDTQYF. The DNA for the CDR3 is TGTGCCAGCAGCTTAGGACTAGCGGGGGCCCGAACAGATACGCAGTATTTT.